This TCR beta chain was sequenced in a study of blood T cell repertoires in COVID-19. Sequencing was performed with immunoSEQ multiplex PCR; in TCRdb, only in-frame clones are kept and a portion is missing. The sample gives about 180,000 clones, roughly 84% of which show up once; around 9.5% is in the top ten. Losses at the gene ends were 5 bases for V and 2 bases for J; bases not matched to a gene: 7. This CDR3 contains 15 residues. Per germline, CDR1 ENHRY and CDR2 SYGVKD. The sequence was collected from an elderly woman with acute or convalescent COVID-19. The rearrangement joins TRBV10-3 to TRBJ2-7, with 9 bases lining up with TRBD2. Input material: peripheral blood. The CDR3 DNA follows: TGTGCCATCAGTCGCGGCCTAGCGGGAACCTACGAGCAGTACTTC. The encoded protein is CAISRGLAGTYEQYF.